A selection of T cell receptor beta chains follows, all from one sample in a study of blood T cell repertoires in COVID-19. TCRdb's copy holds only in-frame clones and misses some; the assay was immunoSEQ multiplex PCR. The sample lists about 190,000 clones, 90% seen once, with around 0.63% in the top ten. Sequencing was carried out using peripheral blood. All receptors come from a man aged 45-65 years with acute or convalescent COVID-19. Both conserved end residues are trimmed from each CDR3. The order of the fields is J gene, CDR3 length, D gene, V gene, CDR3 protein. A D gene is named only where the DNA matches it firmly.

TRBJ2-7 | 12 | TRBD2 | TRBV7-2 | ASSLSGGTYEQY
TRBJ2-3 | 13 | TRBD1 | TRBV15 | ATSLNRGRTDTQY
TRBJ2-2 | 13 | . | TRBV7-9 | ASSLAQGGTGELF
TRBJ2-2 | 13 | . | TRBV9 | ASSVVPSSPGELF
TRBJ1-2 | 13 | TRBD1 | TRBV9 | ASSPQGQEIYGYT
TRBJ1-5 | 15 | TRBD1 | TRBV19 | ASSSGTGDYSNQPQH
TRBJ1-2 | 11 | TRBD1 | TRBV12-3/TRBV12-4 | ASSLGQGYGYT
TRBJ2-1 | 20 | . | TRBV28 | ASSFPFRNPSASRLSYNEQF
TRBJ1-5 | 12 | . | TRBV10-3 | AISRDRSGQPQH
TRBJ1-6 | 15 | . | TRBV19 | ASSITDTSSYNSPLH
TRBJ2-6 | 12 | . | TRBV19 | ASSSGSGANVLT
TRBJ2-3 | 15 | . | TRBV7-9 | ASSLGGVGPKGVTQY
TRBJ2-2 | 13 | TRBD1 | TRBV5-1 | ASSSGTGGHGELF
TRBJ2-1 | 14 | TRBD2 | TRBV18 | ASSPGTSGDYNEQF
TRBJ2-4 | 11 | TRBD1 | TRBV2 | ASRWDRENIQY
TRBJ1-2 | 12 | TRBD1 | TRBV19 | ASNNRGPSNGYT
TRBJ1-1 | 12 | TRBD1 | TRBV28 | ASSLQGAGTEAF
TRBJ2-3 | 14 | . | TRBV7-8 | ASSPAIREPTDTQY
TRBJ2-3 | 16 | TRBD2 | TRBV7-3 | ASSPKRTSGVGTDTQY
TRBJ1-6 | 13 | . | TRBV4-2 | ASSQGSSYNSPLH
TRBJ2-7 | 13 | TRBD2 | TRBV11-1 | ASSLVASGNYEQY
TRBJ1-6 | 11 | TRBD1 | TRBV7-2 | ASSLGGTVQSH
TRBJ2-1 | 15 | . | TRBV27 | ASSSSPPFSSYNEQF
TRBJ1-5 | 10 | . | TRBV25-1 | ASRQGNQPQH
TRBJ2-6 | 14 | TRBD1 | TRBV4-3 | ASSRTGSSGANVLT
TRBJ1-3 | 15 | TRBD1 | TRBV19 | ASIPGQGAESGNTIY
TRBJ1-2 | 12 | . | TRBV5-1 | ASSLVGRAGGYT
TRBJ2-1 | 15 | . | TRBV7-2 | ASSLALEAGSYNEQF
TRBJ1-1 | 11 | . | TRBV6-5 | ATALGGTGRAF
TRBJ2-7 | 9 | . | TRBV13 | ASSPQFEQY
TRBJ1-1 | 11 | . | TRBV10-2 | ASSLSLNTEAF
TRBJ2-3 | 10 | . | TRBV7-9 | ASSLAVETQY
TRBJ2-1 | 13 | . | TRBV30 | AWRRLDISYNEQF
TRBJ1-2 | 11 | . | TRBV12-5 | ASGLGGDYGYT
TRBJ2-5 | 11 | . | TRBV19 | ASSLQKQETQY
TRBJ2-5 | 11 | . | TRBV28 | ASSLLSQETQY
TRBJ2-1 | 11 | . | TRBV19 | ATAMGAESEQF
TRBJ1-1 | 11 | . | TRBV30 | AWSVTEDTEAF
TRBJ1-4 | 12 | TRBD1 | TRBV19 | ASSLGQGLEKLF
TRBJ2-7 | 10 | . | TRBV5-8 | ASSMELPEQY
TRBJ2-1 | 11 | TRBD1 | TRBV7-3 | ASSFGQGVEQF